These 16 T cell receptor beta chains were all obtained from the same sample, sequenced in a study of identifying expanded T cells in peripheral blood. TCRdb keeps only in-frame clones here, not all; method: immunoSEQ multiplex PCR. Seen here are tens of thousands of clones, around 89% observed once, and the top ten hold around 20%. Specimen: blood. These receptors came from a person between 18 and 69 years old in good health.

The chain recombines TRBV7-2 with TRBJ2-5, with D uncertain. The germline V gene has CDR1 SGHTA and CDR2 FQGNSA. The V and J ends lost 8 bases and 0 bases respectively, with 7 bases between them. The CDR3 has 12 residues. CDR3 in DNA: TGTGCCAGCCAGTTAAACCAAGAGACCCAGTACTTC. This gives the protein CASQLNQETQYF.

This chain connects TRBV10-3 to TRBJ1-1; D possibly corresponds to TRBD1 (5 bases). The CDR3 runs to 15 residues. Trimming left V 0 bases short and J 3 bases short, with 11 bases between. Per germline, CDR1 ENHRY and CDR2 SYGVKD. CDR3 sequence: CAISESAGMDTEAFF. The DNA of the CDR3 is TGTGCCATCAGTGAGTCTGCAGGGATGGACACTGAAGCTTTCTTT.

V gene TRBV19 combines with J gene TRBJ2-7; 8 bases are shared with TRBD2. The V segment lost 8 bases and the J segment 3 bases; nucleotides outside the gene matches: 6. This CDR3 has 13 amino acids. Per the germline V gene, CDR1 is LNHDA and CDR2 is SQIVND (reference sequence). CDR3 DNA sequence: TGTGCCAGTCGGCTAGCGGGCCACTACGAGCAGTACTTC. Protein sequence: CASRLAGHYEQYF.

The J gene is TRBJ2-2, the V gene TRBV5-1; 7 positions match TRBD2. CDR1 is SGHRS, CDR2 YFSETQ, per germline. J was trimmed by 3 bases and V by 4 bases; bases with no gene match: 6. This CDR3 spans 15 amino acids. CDR3 nucleotide sequence: TGCGCCAGCAGCCAGGGACTACTGCACACCGGGGAGCTGTTTTTT. It translates to CASSQGLLHTGELFF.

The DNA of the CDR3 is TGCGCCAGCAGCCCGGGGGAGGGGATGGTAGAGACCCAGTACTTC. Protein product: CASSPGEGMVETQYF. The chain has TRBV4-3 and TRBJ2-5, with 7 bases that match TRBD2. J lost 4 bases, V lost 4 bases, and 9 bases had no gene match. This CDR3 has 15 amino acids. Germline V gives CDR1 LGHNA, CDR2 YSLEER.

The V call is TRBV5-1, the J call TRBJ1-2, with TRBD1 identical over 9 bases. CDR1 is SGHRS, CDR2 YFSETQ, per germline. V lost 3 bases and J lost 6; bases outside the gene matches: 6. The CDR3 covers 14 residues. The CDR3 spells CASSSGGQGNGYTF. DNA for the CDR3: TGCGCCAGCAGCTCGGGAGGACAGGGGAATGGCTACACCTTC.

The table lists this clone with a count of one. The rearrangement joins TRBV28 to TRBJ1-1; D is undetermined. Germline V lookup: CDR1 MDHEN, CDR2 SYDVKM. Trimming stripped 7 bases from V and 3 bases from J, with 15 bases between. The CDR3 extends over 14 amino acids. For the CDR3, the DNA is TGTGCCAGCACCATGGTGCAGGACGACACTGAAGCTTTCTTT. It yields the protein CASTMVQDDTEAFF.

The J gene is TRBJ2-7, the V gene TRBV7-8; a weak D match, TRBD2 (5 bases). The germline CDR1 and CDR2 sequences are SGHVS and FQNEAQ. The CDR3 covers 15 residues. V was clipped by 2 bases and J by 0 bases, with 11 bases between them. The CDR3 sequence: CASSLYAGPSYEQYF. As DNA, the CDR3 is TGTGCCAGCAGCTTATACGCGGGCCCCTCCTACGAGCAGTACTTC.

The CDR3, as DNA: TGCGCCAGCAGCTTCCGGGGCGCAGATACGCAGTATTTT. It encodes CASSFRGADTQYF. This chain uses TRBV5-1 with TRBJ2-3; TRBD1 or TRBD2 may be the D gene (5 bases each). Trimming shortened V by 2 bases and J by 4 bases, and 8 bases separated the two germline ends. The germline V gene has CDR1 SGHRS and CDR2 YFSETQ. This CDR3 is 13 amino acids long.

The chain is built from TRBV28 and TRBJ2-5; 7 positions match TRBD1. The length of the CDR3 is 15 residues. The germline gives CDR1 MDHEN, CDR2 SYDVKM. With 5 bases clipped from V and 2 bases from J, the junction kept 8 bases outside the gene matches. The CDR3 DNA reads TGTGCCAGCAGTACCACTACACAGGGGCAAGAGACCCAGTACTTC. It yields the protein CASSTTTQGQETQYF.

The chain couples TRBV19 to TRBJ1-2; 7 nucleotides align to TRBD1. Germline values: CDR1 LNHDA, CDR2 SQIVND (reference sequence). Trimming removed 3 bases from V and 4 bases from J; junction bases left unmatched: 2. There are 13 residues in the CDR3. The CDR3 region is CASSIDRAYGYTF. DNA for the CDR3: TGTGCCAGTAGTATCGACAGGGCCTATGGCTACACCTTC.

The V and J genes are TRBV6-1 and TRBJ1-2; D remains unclear. The V gene lost 4 bases and the J gene lost 7 bases, with 13 bases spanning the gap. The CDR3 consists of 13 residues. CDR1 and CDR2 (germline): MNHNS, SASEGT. The CDR3 DNA reads TGTGCCAGCAGTGTAGGTAGTCCCTCTGGCTACACCTTC. Translation: CASSVGSPSGYTF.

The genes are TRBV19 and TRBJ2-6; 7 bases are shared with TRBD2. The CDR3 is made up of 17 amino acids. CDR1 is LNHDA, CDR2 SQIVND, per germline (reference sequence). With 3 bases clipped from V and 1 base from J, the junction kept 6 bases outside the gene matches. The CDR3 here is CASSMDRGDSGANVLTF. CDR3 DNA sequence: TGTGCCAGTAGTATGGACCGGGGGGATTCTGGGGCCAACGTCCTGACTTTC. Full variable domain (rest looked up from reference TRBV19 and TRBJ2-6): DGGITQSPKYLFRKEGQNVTLSCEQNLNHDAMYWYRQDPGQGLRLIYYSQIVNDFQKGDIAEGYSVSREKKESFPLTVTSAQKNPTAFYLCASSMDRGDSGANVLTFGAGSRLTVL.

The chain links TRBV7-2 to TRBJ2-3; D is unresolved. Germline CDR1 and CDR2: SGHTA and FQGNSA. V was cut by 3 bases and J by 3 bases, with 7 bases left in between. The CDR3 runs to 13 residues. For the CDR3, the DNA is TGTGCCAGCAGCTTTTTCGGTACAGATACGCAGTATTTT. Encoded protein: CASSFFGTDTQYF.

This clone was recorded a few times. V gene TRBV15 combines with J gene TRBJ2-1; D may correspond to TRBD1 or TRBD2 (6 bases each). CDR1 and CDR2 from the germline V gene are LNHNV and YYDKDF (reference sequence). CDR3 length equals 16 residues. V gave up 5 bases and J gave up 4 bases, with 18 bases separating them. The CDR3 DNA is TGTGCCACCAGCGGGGGGACAAGGATGGGGTACAATGAGCAGTTCTTC. It yields the protein CATSGGTRMGYNEQFF.

CDR3 coding DNA: TGTGCCAGCTCCGGGACTAGCGGAACAGATACGCAGTATTTT. Encoded protein: CASSGTSGTDTQYF. The chain has TRBV9 and TRBJ2-3; 11 bases are a match to TRBD2. CDR3 length: 14 amino acids. The germline CDR1 and CDR2 sequences are SGDLS and YYNGEE. The ends lost 7 bases at V and 3 bases at J; junction bases unmatched: 4. Full variable domain (rest looked up from reference TRBV9 and TRBJ2-3): DSGVTQTPKHLITATGQRVTLRCSPRSGDLSVYWYQQSLDQGLQFLIQYYNGEERAKGNILERFSAQQFPDLHSELNLSSLELGDSALYFCASSGTSGTDTQYFGPGTRLTVL.